Listed below are T cell receptor beta chains from one sample, sequenced in a study of blood T cell repertoires in COVID-19. Measured with immunoSEQ multiplex PCR; TCRdb has only the in-frame clones, and not every one. The data hold about 200,000 clones, with 90% to 95% observed a single time. The sample consisted of peripheral blood. These receptors were taken from a man in his thirties or forties with COVID-19, enrolled during active disease. CDR3s include the opening cysteine and the closing phenylalanine or tryptophan. D genes are given only for firm matches. Clone size is shown for a subset of rows, as once, few, many or a class of expanded clone.

d_call	clone_size	v_call	j_call	cdr3_aa	cdr3_nt
TRBD2	.	TRBV5-1	TRBJ2-1	CASSKGTSGTEQFF	TGCGCCAGCAGCAAGGGGACTAGCGGGACTGAGCAGTTCTTC
TRBD2	.	TRBV9	TRBJ2-3	CASSVVSGGANTDTQYF	TGTGCCAGCAGCGTAGTCAGCGGGGGGGCCAACACAGATACGCAGTATTTT
.	once	TRBV4-1	TRBJ2-2	CASSQVFGVGELFF	TGCGCCAGCAGCCAAGTATTCGGGGTGGGGGAGCTGTTTTTT
.	.	TRBV2	TRBJ1-1	CASSGSRINTEAFF	TGTGCCAGCAGCGGTTCCAGGATAAACACTGAAGCTTTCTTT
TRBD2	.	TRBV5-1	TRBJ2-3	CASSPRSGAISTDTQYF	TGCGCCAGCAGCCCTCGTAGCGGGGCAATTAGCACAGATACGCAGTATTTT
TRBD1	.	TRBV13	TRBJ1-1	CASSFDRDGVNTEAFF	TGTGCCAGCAGCTTCGACAGGGATGGGGTGAACACTGAAGCTTTCTTT
TRBD1	.	TRBV7-3	TRBJ2-7	CASSLGTGEYEQYF	TGTGCCAGCAGCTTAGGGACAGGGGAATACGAGCAGTACTTC
.	.	TRBV19	TRBJ1-1	CASSDDSLNTEAFF	TGTGCCAGTAGTGACGACAGCTTGAACACTGAAGCTTTCTTT
TRBD1	.	TRBV12-3/TRBV12-4	TRBJ1-6	CASTGTGGTPLHF	TGTGCCAGTACCGGGACAGGGGGTACACCCCTCCACTTT
.	.	TRBV29-1	TRBJ1-1	CSAAPQMSEAFF	TGCAGCGCTGCTCCACAGATGTCTGAAGCTTTCTTT
.	.	TRBV3-1/TRBV3-2	TRBJ2-7	CASKTGIHSYEQYF	TGTGCCAGCAAAACCGGGATTCACTCCTACGAGCAGTACTTC
TRBD2	.	TRBV3-1/TRBV3-2	TRBJ2-5	CASSLPGGWETQYF	TGTGCCAGCAGCCTTCCGGGGGGGTGGGAGACCCAGTACTTC
.	.	TRBV10-3	TRBJ1-5	CASSGDSNQPQHF	TGTGCCTCGTCCGGAGATAGCAATCAGCCCCAGCATTTT
.	.	TRBV9	TRBJ1-2	CASSALTKGGPYGYTF	TGTGCCAGCAGCGCACTAACGAAGGGGGGGCCCTATGGCTACACCTTC
.	.	TRBV6-5	TRBJ1-4	CASTSLQGAVEKLFF	TGTGCCAGCACCAGCCTACAGGGCGCCGTTGAAAAACTGTTTTTT
TRBD1	.	TRBV5-1	TRBJ1-1	CASSLGQGVEAFF	TGCGCCAGCAGCTTGGGGCAGGGGGTTGAAGCTTTCTTT
TRBD1	few	TRBV5-1	TRBJ1-5	CASSATTGADQPQHF	TGCGCCAGCAGCGCGACTACAGGGGCCGATCAGCCCCAGCATTTT
.	.	TRBV4-1	TRBJ2-1	CASSRLESNEQFF	TGCGCCAGCAGTCGACTAGAGTCCAATGAGCAGTTCTTC
.	.	TRBV29-1	TRBJ1-2	CSVGVTGQASGYTF	TGCAGCGTTGGCGTAACCGGCCAGGCGTCGGGCTACACCTTC
TRBD1	.	TRBV11-3	TRBJ1-2	CASSGDGTGGFANYGYTF	TGTGCCAGCAGCGGAGACGGGACAGGGGGCTTCGCTAACTATGGCTACACCTTC
.	.	TRBV5-5	TRBJ1-5	CASSLGQSVVSNQPQHF	TGTGCCAGCAGCTTGGGACAGTCGGTTGTGAGCAATCAGCCCCAGCATTTT
.	once	TRBV3-1/TRBV3-2	TRBJ1-6	CASSPPNRVSYNSPLHF	TGTGCCAGCAGCCCACCTAACAGGGTTTCCTATAATTCACCCCTCCACTTT
TRBD1	once	TRBV10-3	TRBJ2-5	CAITPTGEETQYF	TGTGCCATCACCCCGACAGGGGAAGAGACCCAGTACTTC
TRBD2	.	TRBV7-9	TRBJ2-2	CASSLSGGANTGELFF	TGTGCCAGCAGCTTAAGCGGGGGGGCGAACACCGGGGAGCTGTTTTTT
TRBD1	.	TRBV27	TRBJ1-1	CASSEDRGGTEAFF	TGTGCCAGCAGTGAGGACAGGGGTGGGACTGAAGCTTTCTTT
TRBD1	.	TRBV9	TRBJ1-2	CASPGPEGARANYGYTF	TGTGCCAGCCCAGGCCCAGAGGGGGCCAGAGCTAACTATGGCTACACCTTC
TRBD1	.	TRBV10-3	TRBJ1-3	CAISIPGTGGENTIYF	TGTGCCATCAGTATTCCCGGGACAGGGGGCGAAAACACCATATATTTT
.	.	TRBV2	TRBJ2-3	CASSAGLRLGDTQYF	TGTGCCAGCAGTGCGGGACTTAGGCTTGGAGATACGCAGTATTTT
.	.	TRBV2	TRBJ1-1	CASSLQGGENTEAFF	TGTGCCAGCAGTTTACAGGGTGGCGAGAACACTGAAGCTTTCTTT
.	few	TRBV5-1	TRBJ2-7	CASSLKGGLTYEQYF	TGCGCCAGCAGCTTGAAGGGAGGCTTGACCTACGAGCAGTACTTC
.	.	TRBV9	TRBJ1-6	CASSVVAENSPLHF	TGTGCCAGCAGCGTAGTGGCTGAAAATTCACCCCTCCACTTT
TRBD1	.	TRBV7-2	TRBJ1-3	CASSSNSGQGYGNTIYF	TGTGCCAGCAGCTCTAACTCCGGACAGGGGTACGGAAACACCATATATTTT
.	.	TRBV27	TRBJ1-2	CASRRAGPGYGYTF	TGTGCCAGCAGGCGAGCGGGCCCTGGCTATGGCTACACCTTC
.	.	TRBV27	TRBJ2-6	CASRDSSGANVLTF	TGTGCCAGCAGGGACAGCTCTGGGGCCAACGTCCTGACTTTC
TRBD1	.	TRBV7-9	TRBJ1-1	CASSWTGLTEAFF	TGTGCCAGCAGCTGGACAGGTCTCACTGAAGCTTTCTTT
TRBD1	.	TRBV11-2	TRBJ1-4	CASSSGQGAFSGEKLFF	TGTGCCAGCAGCTCGGGACAGGGTGCATTCTCCGGTGAAAAACTGTTTTTT
.	.	TRBV9	TRBJ1-2	CVRAAWNYGYTF	TGTGTGAGGGCAGCGTGGAACTATGGCTACACCTTC
TRBD1	.	TRBV10-1	TRBJ1-2	CASSKDRAGDGYTF	TGCGCCAGCAGTAAGGACAGGGCAGGAGATGGCTACACCTTC
TRBD2	.	TRBV27	TRBJ2-1	CASTLGSGGTYNEQFF	TGTGCCAGCACCTTAGGTAGCGGGGGGACCTACAATGAGCAGTTCTTC
.	.	TRBV24-1	TRBJ2-3	CATSDTGTDTQYF	TGTGCCACCAGTGATACAGGCACAGATACGCAGTATTTT
TRBD1	.	TRBV2	TRBJ1-6	CASSVGTANSPLHF	TGTGCCAGCAGTGTCGGGACAGCCAATTCACCCCTCCACTTT
.	.	TRBV5-4	TRBJ2-3	CASSRVISDTQYF	TGTGCCAGCTCCCGGGTCATCTCAGATACGCAGTATTTT
.	once	TRBV12-3/TRBV12-4	TRBJ2-2	CASSQNTGELFF	TGTGCCAGCAGCCAAAACACCGGGGAGCTGTTTTTT
.	.	TRBV19	TRBJ1-2	CASSIVSGSGSYGYTF	TGTGCCAGTAGTATTGTGTCGGGGAGTGGGAGCTATGGCTACACCTTC
TRBD1	.	TRBV7-9	TRBJ1-6	CASSSRPGQGNSPLHF	TGTGCCAGCAGCTCGCGACCGGGACAGGGGAATTCACCCCTCCACTTT
TRBD1	few	TRBV2	TRBJ2-7	CASSEVLQGASYEQYF	TGTGCCAGCAGTGAAGTGTTACAGGGGGCATCCTACGAGCAGTACTTC
.	once	TRBV7-3	TRBJ2-5	CASSLGPQETQYF	TGTGCCAGCAGCTTGGGGCCGCAAGAGACCCAGTACTTC